This entry features one T cell receptor beta chain sequence. Its antigen is unknown. The CDR3 loop spans 15 amino acids. Germline V gives CDR1 KGHSH, CDR2 LQKENI. V trimming: 2 bases; J trimming: 5 bases; junction bases outside the gene matches: 7. The data were obtained in a study of OX40 agonist ivuxolimab in advanced cancers. Background on the study: Those enrolled were approximately 87% male, with a mean age of 60 years and ages from about 20 to 90. General study points: Patients who responded partially at 0.1-3.0 mg/kg showed clonal expansion ranking among the lowest.

Sequencing was performed with immunoSEQ multiplex PCR; in TCRdb, only in-frame clones are kept and a portion is missing. The sample lists roughly 53,000 clones; about four fifths were seen once. The V and J genes are TRBV18 and TRBJ2-3, with 7 bases lining up with TRBD2. This clonotype originated in an adult with an advanced solid tumor such as melanoma, head and neck, liver or kidney cancer. Sequences were derived from CD4+ or CD8+ T cells sorted from blood, sampled in a trial of the OX40 agonist ivuxolimab. The CDR3 here is CASSPNLQRGDTQYF. The CDR3 DNA follows: TGTGCCAGCTCACCAAATCTACAGCGGGGAGATACGCAGTATTTT.